Listed here is a single T cell receptor beta chain. Its specificity is not known. Germline lookup yields CDR1 SGHVS and CDR2 FQNEAQ. After removal of 2 bases from V and 11 bases from J, the junction contained 9 bases not matched to a gene. There are 14 residues in the CDR3. This sample is drawn from a study of post-analysis software for immune sequencing data. Points from the study as a whole: Comparison with controls showed significantly lower normalized Chao1 diversity in multiple sclerosis patients. Patients had higher frequencies than controls of about five TRBV segments, including TRBV5-6, TRBV5-1 and TRBV20-1.

Every TCR beta cDNA library bore unique molecular identifiers. A population of roughly 0.85 to 11 million T cells gave rise to about half a million cDNA molecules. MiXCR, applied by TCRdb to the PCR reads, yields one record per CDR3 protein. The data hold under 900,000 distinct CDR3 sequences, with around 50% observed a single time. Sequenced sample: blood. The clonotype originates from a girl aged 5 to 17 with multiple sclerosis. This sequence joins TRBV7-8 and TRBJ2-5; TRBD2 matches at 9 bases. In DNA form, the CDR3 reads TGTGCCAGCAGCTTATTAGCTAGCGGGGAAGAGCAGTACTTC. Translating gives CASSLLASGEEQYF. The full variable domain, rest sourced from reference TRBV7-8 and TRBJ2-5, is GAGVSQSPRYKVAKRGQDVALRCDPISGHVSLFWYQQALGQGPEFLTYFQNEAQLDKSGLPSDRFFAERPEGSVSTLKIQRTQQEDSAVYLCASSLLASGEEQYFGPGTRLLVL.